One sample yielded the 7 T cell receptor beta chains listed below, sequenced in a study of Ad26.COV2.S vaccination and SARS-CoV-2 variants. TCRdb's copy holds only in-frame clones and misses some; the assay was immunoSEQ multiplex PCR. Of a few hundred thousand clones listed, around 92% were seen once; the top ten hold approximately 1.7%. The treatment here: 19 received Ad26.COV2.S at low or high dose, single or two shots; about 5 received placebo; per-sample allocation not given. Day 63 following the first vaccine or placebo injection was when the samples were taken. This material consisted of peripheral blood, taken in a trial of Ad26.COV2.S vaccine versus placebo. The origin of the receptors is a person aged 18-60 years who received the Ad26.COV2.S COVID-19 vaccine or a placebo.

This CDR3 reads CSVKALKGPDTQYF. The CDR3 DNA is TGCAGCGTGAAGGCCCTAAAGGGCCCAGATACGCAGTATTTT. This rearrangement joins TRBV29-1 to TRBJ2-3; D is uncertain. The CDR3 contains 14 residues. Trimming cost V 6 bases and J 4 bases, with 17 bases left between them. Germline CDR1 and CDR2: SQVTM and ANQGSEA.

This chain links TRBV2 with TRBJ1-3; TRBD1 is a possible D gene (6 bases). The CDR3 has 16 residues. Per germline, CDR1 SNHLY and CDR2 FYNNEI. V was clipped by 7 bases and J by 0 bases, with 16 bases between them. In DNA form, the CDR3 reads TGTGCCAGCAATAAACAGGGAGTTAACTCTGGAAACACCATATATTTT. Amino acids: CASNKQGVNSGNTIYF.

The chain joins TRBV5-6 to TRBJ2-3, with 8 bases lining up with TRBD2. The length of the CDR3 is 14 residues. The trim removed 6 bases at V and 1 base at J, leaving 4 bases unmatched. The germline V gene encodes CDR1 SGHDT and CDR2 YYEEEE. DNA for the CDR3: TGTGCCAGCACTCGGGGGGGCCGCACAGATACGCAGTATTTT. This translates into CASTRGGRTDTQYF.

The rearrangement uses TRBV9 and TRBJ2-3, with D tentatively TRBD2 (6 bases). Deletions cut 6 bases from V and 0 bases from J, with 11 bases between. The CDR3 contains 14 residues. The V gene's germline CDR1 is SGDLS and CDR2 YYNGEE. CDR3 DNA sequence: TGTGCCAGCACTGGGACTCGTAGCACAGATACGCAGTATTTT. This translates into CASTGTRSTDTQYF.

This clone appeared once. This chain uses TRBV7-2 with TRBJ2-1; 13 nucleotides line up with TRBD2. There are 18 residues in the CDR3. Germline values: CDR1 SGHTA, CDR2 FQGNSA. V shed 2 bases, J shed 7 bases, and the junction held 11 bases outside the gene matches. CDR3 bases: TGTGCCAGCAGCTTACGAACTAGCGGGGGGGCCTCAAGGAATGAGCAGTTCTTC. Its protein is CASSLRTSGGASRNEQFF.

The chain uses TRBV7-9 and TRBJ1-3; D ambiguous. This CDR3 has 14 residues. V dropped 2 bases and J dropped 1 base, with 6 bases sitting between them. The germline CDR1 and CDR2 sequences are SEHNR and FQNEAQ (reference sequence). CDR3 DNA: TGTGCCAGCAGCTTACCAGAATCTGGAAACACCATATATTTT. This gives the protein CASSLPESGNTIYF.

The V and J genes are TRBV7-2 and TRBJ2-7; 11 bases align to TRBD2. V was pared by 5 bases and J by 4 bases, with 4 bases of the junction left unmatched. Germline lookup yields CDR1 SGHTA and CDR2 FQGNSA. This CDR3 comprises 14 residues. The CDR3 DNA reads TGTGCCAGCAGCCCGGGACTAGCGGATTACGAGCAGTACTTC. It codes for CASSPGLADYEQYF.